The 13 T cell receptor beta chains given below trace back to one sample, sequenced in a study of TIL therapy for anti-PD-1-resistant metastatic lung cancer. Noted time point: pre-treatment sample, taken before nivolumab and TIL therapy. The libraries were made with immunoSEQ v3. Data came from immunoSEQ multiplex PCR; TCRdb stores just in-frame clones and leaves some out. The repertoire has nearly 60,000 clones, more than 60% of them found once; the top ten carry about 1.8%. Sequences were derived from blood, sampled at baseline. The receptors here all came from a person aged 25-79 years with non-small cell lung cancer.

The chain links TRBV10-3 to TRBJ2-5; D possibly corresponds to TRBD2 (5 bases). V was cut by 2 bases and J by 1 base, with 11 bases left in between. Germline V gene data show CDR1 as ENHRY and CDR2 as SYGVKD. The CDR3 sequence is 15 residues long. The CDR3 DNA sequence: TGTGCCATCAGTGAGCGGTCTCGGGGCCAAGAGACCCAGTACTTC. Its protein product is CAISERSRGQETQYF.

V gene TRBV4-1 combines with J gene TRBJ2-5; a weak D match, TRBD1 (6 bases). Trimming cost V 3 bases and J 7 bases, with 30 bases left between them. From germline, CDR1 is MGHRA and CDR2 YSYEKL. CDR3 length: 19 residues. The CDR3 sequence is CASSHGQLGSGILMGTQYF. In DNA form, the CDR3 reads TGCGCCAGCAGCCATGGACAGCTCGGGTCGGGTATCCTCATGGGGACCCAGTACTTC.

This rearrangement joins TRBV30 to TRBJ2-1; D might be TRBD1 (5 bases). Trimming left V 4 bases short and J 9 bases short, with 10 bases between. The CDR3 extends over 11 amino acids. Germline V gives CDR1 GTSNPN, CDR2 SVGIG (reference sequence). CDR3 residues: CAWTLRGEQFF. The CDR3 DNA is TGTGCCTGGACCCTAAGGGGTGAGCAGTTCTTC.

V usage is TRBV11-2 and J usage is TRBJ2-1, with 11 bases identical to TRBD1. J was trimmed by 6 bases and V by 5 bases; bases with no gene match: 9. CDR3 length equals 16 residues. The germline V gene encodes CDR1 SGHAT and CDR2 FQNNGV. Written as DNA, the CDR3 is TGTGCCAGCAGCCCATCGGGGACAGGGGGAGGCAATGAGCAGTTCTTC. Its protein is CASSPSGTGGGNEQFF. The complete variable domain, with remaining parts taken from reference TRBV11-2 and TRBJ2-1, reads EAGVAQSPRYKIIEKRQSVAFWCNPISGHATLYWYQQILGQGPKLLIQFQNNGVVDDSQLPKDRFSAERLKGVDSTLKIQPAKLEDSAVYLCASSPSGTGGGNEQFFGPGTRLTVL.

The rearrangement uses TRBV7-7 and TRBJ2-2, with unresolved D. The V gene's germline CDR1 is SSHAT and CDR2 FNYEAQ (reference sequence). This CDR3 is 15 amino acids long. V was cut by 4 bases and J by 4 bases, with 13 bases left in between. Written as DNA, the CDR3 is TGTGCCAGCAGCTACGAGTCGGCCGGCACCGGGGAGCTGTTTTTT. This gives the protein CASSYESAGTGELFF.

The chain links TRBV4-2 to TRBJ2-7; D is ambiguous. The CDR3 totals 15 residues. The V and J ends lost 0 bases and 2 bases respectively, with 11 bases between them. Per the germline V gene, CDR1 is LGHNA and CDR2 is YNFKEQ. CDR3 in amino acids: CASSQDASGAYEQYF. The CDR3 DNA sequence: TGTGCCAGCAGCCAAGATGCGTCAGGCGCCTACGAGCAGTACTTC.

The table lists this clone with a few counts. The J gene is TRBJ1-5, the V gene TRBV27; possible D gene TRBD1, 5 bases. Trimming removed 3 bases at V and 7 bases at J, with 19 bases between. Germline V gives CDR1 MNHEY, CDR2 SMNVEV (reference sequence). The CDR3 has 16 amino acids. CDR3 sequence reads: CASSFGGKPLRQPQHF. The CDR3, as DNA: TGTGCCAGCAGTTTCGGGGGGAAGCCCCTAAGACAGCCCCAGCATTTT.

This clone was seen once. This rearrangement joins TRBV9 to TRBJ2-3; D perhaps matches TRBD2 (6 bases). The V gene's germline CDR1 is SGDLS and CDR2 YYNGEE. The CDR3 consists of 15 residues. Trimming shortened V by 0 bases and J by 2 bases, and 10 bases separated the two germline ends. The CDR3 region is CASSVGASDTDTQYF. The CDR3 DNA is TGTGCCAGCAGCGTAGGGGCTAGCGACACAGATACGCAGTATTTT.

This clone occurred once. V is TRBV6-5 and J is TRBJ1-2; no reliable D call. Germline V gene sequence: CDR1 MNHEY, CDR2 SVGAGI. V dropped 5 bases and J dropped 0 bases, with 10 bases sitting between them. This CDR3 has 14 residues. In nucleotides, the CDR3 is TGTGCCAGCAGTGCCGACAACTCTAACTATGGCTACACCTTC. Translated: CASSADNSNYGYTF.

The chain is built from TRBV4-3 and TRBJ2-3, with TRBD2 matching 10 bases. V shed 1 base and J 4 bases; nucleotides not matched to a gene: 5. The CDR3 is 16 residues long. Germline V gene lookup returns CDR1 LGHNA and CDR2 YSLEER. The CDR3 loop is CASSQGAGGVSDTQYF. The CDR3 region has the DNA TGCGCCAGCAGCCAAGGAGCGGGGGGGGTGTCAGATACGCAGTATTTT.

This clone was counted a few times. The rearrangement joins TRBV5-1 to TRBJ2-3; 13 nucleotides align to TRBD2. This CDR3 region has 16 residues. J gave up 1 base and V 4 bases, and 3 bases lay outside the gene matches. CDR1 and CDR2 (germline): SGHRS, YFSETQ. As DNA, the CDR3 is TGCGCCAGCAGCGTCGGACTAGCGGGAGGCACAGATACGCAGTATTTT. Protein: CASSVGLAGGTDTQYF. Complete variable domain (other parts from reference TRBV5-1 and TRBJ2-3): KAGVTQTPRYLIKTRGQQVTLSCSPISGHRSVSWYQQTPGQGLQFLFEYFSETQRNKGNFPGRFSGRQFSNSRSEMNVSTLELGDSALYLCASSVGLAGGTDTQYFGPGTRLTVL.

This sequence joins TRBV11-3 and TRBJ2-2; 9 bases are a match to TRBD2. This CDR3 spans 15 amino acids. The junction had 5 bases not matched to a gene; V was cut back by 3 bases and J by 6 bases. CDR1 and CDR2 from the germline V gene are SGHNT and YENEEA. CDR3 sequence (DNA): TGTGCCAGCAGCTTTAGGGCTAGCGGGGCCGGGGAGCTGTTTTTT. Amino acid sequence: CASSFRASGAGELFF.

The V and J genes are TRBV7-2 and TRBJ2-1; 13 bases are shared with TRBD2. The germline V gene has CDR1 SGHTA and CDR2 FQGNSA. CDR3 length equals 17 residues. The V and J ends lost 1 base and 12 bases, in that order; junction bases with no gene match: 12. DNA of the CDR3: TGTGCCAGCAGCTTAGAGGTCGGACTAGCGGGAGCCAAGGCGCAGTTCTTC. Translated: CASSLEVGLAGAKAQFF. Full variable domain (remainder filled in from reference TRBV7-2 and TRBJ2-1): GAGVSQSPSNKVTEKGKDVELRCDPISGHTALYWYRQSLGQGLEFLIYFQGNSAPDKSGLPSDRFSAERTGGSVSTLTIQRTQQEDSAVYLCASSLEVGLAGAKAQFFGPGTRLTVL.